The present entry profiles one TCR beta chain with its context. Its antigen is not known. The sample originates from a study of T cell responses to AZD1222 COVID-19 vaccine. General study findings and limits: A mostly white British donor set with more females was recruited, and clonal diversity was possibly underestimated. No day 14 peak samples; only post-peak repertoires were characterized. Of spike-specific TCRs, nearly half reportedly target regions left unmutated in variants.

V shed 4 bases and J shed 1 base, with 14 bases lying between them. The CDR3 contains 16 residues. Germline CDR1 is SEHNR and CDR2 is FQNEAQ (reference sequence). This table comes from immunoSEQ multiplex PCR, and its TCRdb copy is limited to in-frame clones, with some not included. The sample holds approximately 130,000 clones, 85% to 95% seen once. This receptor was taken from an adult in good health. Specimen: peripheral blood, collected on day 0 of AZD1222 vaccination. J is TRBJ1-3 and V is TRBV7-9; D is possibly TRBD1 (5 bases). CDR3 DNA sequence: TGTGCCAGCAGCTCCCCCGGGGGACGGTCTGGAAACACCATATATTTT. Its protein product is CASSSPGGRSGNTIYF.